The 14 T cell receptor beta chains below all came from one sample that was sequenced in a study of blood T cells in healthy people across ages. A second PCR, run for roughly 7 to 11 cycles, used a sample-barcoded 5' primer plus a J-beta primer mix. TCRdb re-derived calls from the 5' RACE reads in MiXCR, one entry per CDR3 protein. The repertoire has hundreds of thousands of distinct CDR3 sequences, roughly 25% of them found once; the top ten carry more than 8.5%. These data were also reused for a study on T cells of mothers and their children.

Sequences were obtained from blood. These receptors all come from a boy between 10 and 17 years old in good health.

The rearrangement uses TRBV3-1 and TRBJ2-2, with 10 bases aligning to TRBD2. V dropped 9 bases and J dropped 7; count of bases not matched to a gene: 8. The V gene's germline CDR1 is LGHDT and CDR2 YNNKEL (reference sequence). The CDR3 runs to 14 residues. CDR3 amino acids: CASELAGAVGELFF. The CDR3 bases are TGTGCCAGTGAGCTAGCGGGAGCCGTCGGGGAGCTGTTTTTT.

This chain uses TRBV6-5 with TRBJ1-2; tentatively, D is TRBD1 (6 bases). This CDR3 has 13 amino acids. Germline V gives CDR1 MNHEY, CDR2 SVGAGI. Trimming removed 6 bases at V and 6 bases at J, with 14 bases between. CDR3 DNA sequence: TGTGCCAGCAGGGGGACCGGGGGCCATGGCTACACCTTC. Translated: CASRGTGGHGYTF.

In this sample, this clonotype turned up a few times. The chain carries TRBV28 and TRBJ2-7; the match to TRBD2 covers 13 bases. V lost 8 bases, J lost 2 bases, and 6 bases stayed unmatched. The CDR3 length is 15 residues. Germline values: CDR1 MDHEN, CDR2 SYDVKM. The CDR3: CASLGTSGITYEQYF. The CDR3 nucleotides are TGTGCCAGCCTGGGGACTAGCGGGATCACCTACGAGCAGTACTTC. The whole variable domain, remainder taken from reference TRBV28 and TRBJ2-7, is DVKVTQSSRYLVKRTGEKVFLECVQDMDHENMFWYRQDPGLGLRLIYFSYDVKMKEKGDIPEGYSVSREKKERFSLILESASTNQTSMYLCASLGTSGITYEQYFGPGTRLTVT.

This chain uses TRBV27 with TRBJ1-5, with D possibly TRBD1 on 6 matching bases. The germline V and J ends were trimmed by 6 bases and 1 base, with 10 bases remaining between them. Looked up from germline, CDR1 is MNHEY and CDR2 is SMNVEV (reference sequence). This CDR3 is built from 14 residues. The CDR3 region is CASRITGSNQPQHF. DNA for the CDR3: TGTGCCAGCAGGATCACAGGGAGCAATCAGCCCCAGCATTTT.

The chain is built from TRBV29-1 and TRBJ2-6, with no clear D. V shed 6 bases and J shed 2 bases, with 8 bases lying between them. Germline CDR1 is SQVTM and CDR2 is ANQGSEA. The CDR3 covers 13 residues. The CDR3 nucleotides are TGCAGCGTCCGGCAAACTGGGGCCAACGTCCTGACTTTC. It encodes CSVRQTGANVLTF.

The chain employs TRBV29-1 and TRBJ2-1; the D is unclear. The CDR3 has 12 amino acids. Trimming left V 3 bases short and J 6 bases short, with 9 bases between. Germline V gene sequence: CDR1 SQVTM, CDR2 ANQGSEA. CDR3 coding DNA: TGCAGCGTTGATAGACCTTCCAATGAGCAGTTCTTC. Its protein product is CSVDRPSNEQFF.

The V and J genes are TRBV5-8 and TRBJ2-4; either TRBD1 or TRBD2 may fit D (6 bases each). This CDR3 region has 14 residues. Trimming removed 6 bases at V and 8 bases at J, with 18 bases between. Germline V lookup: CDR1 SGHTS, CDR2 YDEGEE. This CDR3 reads CASTLRGVVHIQYF. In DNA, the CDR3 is TGTGCCAGCACCCTGAGGGGGGTTGTGCACATTCAGTACTTC.

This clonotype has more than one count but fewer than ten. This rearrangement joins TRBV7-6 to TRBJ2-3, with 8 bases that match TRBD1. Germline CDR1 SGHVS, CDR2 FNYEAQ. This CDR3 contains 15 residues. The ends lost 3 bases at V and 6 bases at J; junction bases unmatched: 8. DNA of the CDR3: TGTGCCAGCAGCTTTTCGACAGGGGTAAAGGATACGCAGTATTTT. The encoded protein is CASSFSTGVKDTQYF.

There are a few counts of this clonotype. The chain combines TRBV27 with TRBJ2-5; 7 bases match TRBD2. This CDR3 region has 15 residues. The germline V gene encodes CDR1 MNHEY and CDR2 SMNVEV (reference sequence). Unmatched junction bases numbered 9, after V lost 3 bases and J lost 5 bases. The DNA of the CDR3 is TGTGCCAGCAGTTTGGGGGGGTCAGCTCGGGAGACCCAGTACTTC. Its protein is CASSLGGSARETQYF.

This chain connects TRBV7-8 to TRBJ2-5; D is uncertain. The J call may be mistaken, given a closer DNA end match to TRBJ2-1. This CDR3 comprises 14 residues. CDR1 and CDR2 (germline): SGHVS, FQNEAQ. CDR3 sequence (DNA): TGTGCCAGCAGCCAAACCCTGGAGTCGGATGAGCAGTTCTTC. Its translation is CASSQTLESDEQFF.

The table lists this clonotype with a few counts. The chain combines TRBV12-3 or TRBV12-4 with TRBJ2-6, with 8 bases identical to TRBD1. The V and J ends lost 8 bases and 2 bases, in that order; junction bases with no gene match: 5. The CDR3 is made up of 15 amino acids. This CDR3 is CASGPGGTGANVLTF. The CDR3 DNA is TGTGCCAGCGGACCAGGGGGCACTGGGGCCAACGTCCTGACTTTC.

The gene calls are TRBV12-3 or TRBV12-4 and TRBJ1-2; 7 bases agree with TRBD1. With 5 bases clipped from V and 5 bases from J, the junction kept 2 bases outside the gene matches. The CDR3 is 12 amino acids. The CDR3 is CASSRQGYGYTF. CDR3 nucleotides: TGTGCCAGCAGTAGACAGGGTTATGGCTACACCTTC.

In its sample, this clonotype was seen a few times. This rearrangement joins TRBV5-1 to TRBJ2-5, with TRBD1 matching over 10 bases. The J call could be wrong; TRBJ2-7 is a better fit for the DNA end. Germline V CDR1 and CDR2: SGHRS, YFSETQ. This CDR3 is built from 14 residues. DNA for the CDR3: TGCGCCAGCAGCTACGGGACAGGGGCTCTCGAGCAGTACTTC. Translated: CASSYGTGALEQYF.

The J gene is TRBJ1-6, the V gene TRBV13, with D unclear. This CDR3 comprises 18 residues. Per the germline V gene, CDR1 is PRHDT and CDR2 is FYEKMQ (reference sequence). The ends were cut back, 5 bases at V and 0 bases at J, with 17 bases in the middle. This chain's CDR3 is CASSPTFIGSSYNSPLHF. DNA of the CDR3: TGTGCCAGCAGCCCAACCTTTATCGGTAGCTCCTATAATTCACCCCTCCACTTT. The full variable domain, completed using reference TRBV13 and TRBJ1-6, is AAGVIQSPRHLIKEKRETATLKCYPIPRHDTVYWYQQGPGQDPQFLISFYEKMQSDKGSIPDRFSAQQFSDYHSELNMSSLELGDSALYFCASSPTFIGSSYNSPLHFGNGTRLTVT.